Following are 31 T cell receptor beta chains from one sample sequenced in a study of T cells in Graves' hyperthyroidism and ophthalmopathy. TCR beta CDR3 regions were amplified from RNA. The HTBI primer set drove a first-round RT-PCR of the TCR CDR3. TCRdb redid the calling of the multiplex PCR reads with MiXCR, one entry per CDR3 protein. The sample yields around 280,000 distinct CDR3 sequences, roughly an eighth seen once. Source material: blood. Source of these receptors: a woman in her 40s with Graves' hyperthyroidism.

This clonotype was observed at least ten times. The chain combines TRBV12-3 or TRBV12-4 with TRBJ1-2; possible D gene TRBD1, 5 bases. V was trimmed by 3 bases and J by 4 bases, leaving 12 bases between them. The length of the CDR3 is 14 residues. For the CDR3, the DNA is TGTGCCAGCAGTTTCGGGGGGTTTGGCTATGGCTACACCTTC. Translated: CASSFGGFGYGYTF.

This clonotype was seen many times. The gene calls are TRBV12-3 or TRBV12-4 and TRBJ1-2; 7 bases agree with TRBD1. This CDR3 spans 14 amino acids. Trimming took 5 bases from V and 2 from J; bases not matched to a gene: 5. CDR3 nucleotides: TGTGCCAGCAGTACGACAGGGTCCAACTATGGCTACACCTTC. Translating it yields CASSTTGSNYGYTF.

The CDR3 sequence: CSAPESGANVLTF. CDR3 sequence (DNA): TGCAGTGCTCCCGAGTCTGGGGCCAACGTCCTGACTTTC. V usage is TRBV20-1 and J usage is TRBJ2-6; D call uncertain. Germline CDR1 reads DFQATT; CDR2 reads SNEGSKA (reference sequence). The CDR3 extends over 13 amino acids. Trimming pared 5 bases from V and 1 base from J, leaving 6 bases between.

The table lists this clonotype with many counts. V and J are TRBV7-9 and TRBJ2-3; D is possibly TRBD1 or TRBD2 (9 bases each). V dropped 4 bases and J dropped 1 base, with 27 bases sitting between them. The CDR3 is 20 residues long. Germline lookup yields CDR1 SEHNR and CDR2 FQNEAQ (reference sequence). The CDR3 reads CASSSRTGAVAGAGTDTQYF. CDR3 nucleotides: TGTGCCAGCAGCTCTCGGACAGGGGCGGTAGCGGGAGCGGGCACAGATACGCAGTATTTT. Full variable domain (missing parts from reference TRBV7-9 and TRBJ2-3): DTGVSQNPRHKITKRGQNVTFRCDPISEHNRLYWYRQTLGQGPEFLTYFQNEAQLEKSRLLSDRFSAERPKGSFSTLEIQRTEQGDSAMYLCASSSRTGAVAGAGTDTQYFGPGTRLTVL.

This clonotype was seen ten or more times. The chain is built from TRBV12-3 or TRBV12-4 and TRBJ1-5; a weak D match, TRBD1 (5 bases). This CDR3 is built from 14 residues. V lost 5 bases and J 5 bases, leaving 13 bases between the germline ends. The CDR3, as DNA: TGTGCCAGCAGTCTCCAGGGTCTCGATCAGCCCCAGCATTTT. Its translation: CASSLQGLDQPQHF.

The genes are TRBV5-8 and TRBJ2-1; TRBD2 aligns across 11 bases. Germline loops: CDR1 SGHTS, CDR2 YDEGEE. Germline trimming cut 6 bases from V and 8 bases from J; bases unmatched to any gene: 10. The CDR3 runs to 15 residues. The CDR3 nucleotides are TGTGCCAGCACAATAGCGGGAGGGCTGCGCGATGAGCAGTTCTTC. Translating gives CASTIAGGLRDEQFF.

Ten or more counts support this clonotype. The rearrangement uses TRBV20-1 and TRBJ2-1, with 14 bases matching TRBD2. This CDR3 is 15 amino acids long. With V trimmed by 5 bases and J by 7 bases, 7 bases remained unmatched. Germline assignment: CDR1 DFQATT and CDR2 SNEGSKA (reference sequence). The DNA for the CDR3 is TGCAGTGCTCGACTAGGGACTAGCGGGAGTAATGAGCAGTTCTTC. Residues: CSARLGTSGSNEQFF.

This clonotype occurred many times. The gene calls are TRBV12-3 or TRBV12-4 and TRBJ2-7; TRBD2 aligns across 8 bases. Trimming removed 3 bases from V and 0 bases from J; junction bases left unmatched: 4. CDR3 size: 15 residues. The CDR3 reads CASSLSSGYSYEQYF. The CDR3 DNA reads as TGTGCCAGCAGTTTGTCTAGCGGGTACTCCTACGAGCAGTACTTC.

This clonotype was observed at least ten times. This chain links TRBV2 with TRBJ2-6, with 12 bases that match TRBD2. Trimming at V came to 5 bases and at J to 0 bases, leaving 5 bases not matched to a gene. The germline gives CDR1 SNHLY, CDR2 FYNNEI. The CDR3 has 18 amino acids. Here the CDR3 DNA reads TGTGCCAGCAGTTCTGGACTAGCGGGATACTCTGGGGCCAACGTCCTGACTTTC. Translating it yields CASSSGLAGYSGANVLTF.

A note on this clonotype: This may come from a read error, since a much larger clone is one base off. The CDR3 DNA sequence: TGTGCCAGCACCTCTAGCTTTGGGGCCAACGTCCTGACTTTC. It is translated as CASTSSFGANVLTF. The chain links TRBV6-1 to TRBJ2-6; tentatively, D is TRBD2 (5 bases). Trimming pared 7 bases from V and 3 bases from J, leaving 10 bases between. Germline CDR1 is MNHNS and CDR2 is SASEGT. The CDR3 consists of 14 residues.

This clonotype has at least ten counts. The CDR3: CASSLAGVQETQYF. As DNA, the CDR3 is TGTGCCAGCAGCTTAGCAGGGGTGCAAGAGACCCAGTACTTC. The chain recombines TRBV7-2 with TRBJ2-5, with a weak D call TRBD1 (5 bases). The length of the CDR3 is 14 residues. Trimming took off 0 bases at V and 2 bases at J, with 7 bases between the two ends. From germline, CDR1 is SGHTA and CDR2 FQGNSA.

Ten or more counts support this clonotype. CDR3 in DNA: TGCAGTGCTAGAGATGGACTAGCGAGGTCCTACGAGCAGTACTTC. Translating it yields CSARDGLARSYEQYF. The chain is built from TRBV20-1 and TRBJ2-7; 9 positions match TRBD2. The CDR3 is 15 amino acids. Losses at the gene ends were 0 bases for V and 1 base for J; bases not matched to a gene: 4. The germline CDR1 and CDR2 sequences are DFQATT and SNEGSKA (reference sequence).

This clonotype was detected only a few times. The CDR3 DNA follows: TGTGCCAGCAGTGATCTAGGAGAAAACAATGAGCAGTTCTTC. Residues: CASSDLGENNEQFF. This chain uses TRBV2 with TRBJ2-1; the D is unclear. Trimming shortened V by 3 bases and J by 5 bases, and 11 bases separated the two germline ends. CDR1 is SNHLY, CDR2 FYNNEI, per germline. The CDR3 totals 14 residues.

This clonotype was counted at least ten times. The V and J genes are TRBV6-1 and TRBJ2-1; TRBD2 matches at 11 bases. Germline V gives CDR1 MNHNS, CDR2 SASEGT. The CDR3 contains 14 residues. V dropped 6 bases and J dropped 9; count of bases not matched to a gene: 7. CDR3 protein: CASRLNSGRVEQFF. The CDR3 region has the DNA TGTGCCAGCAGGTTAAATAGCGGGAGGGTTGAGCAGTTCTTC.

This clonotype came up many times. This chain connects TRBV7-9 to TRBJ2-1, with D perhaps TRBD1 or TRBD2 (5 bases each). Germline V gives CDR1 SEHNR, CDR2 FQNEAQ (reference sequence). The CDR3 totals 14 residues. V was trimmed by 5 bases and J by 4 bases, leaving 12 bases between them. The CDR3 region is CASSHGTVYNEQFF. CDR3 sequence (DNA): TGTGCCAGCAGCCACGGGACGGTTTACAATGAGCAGTTCTTC. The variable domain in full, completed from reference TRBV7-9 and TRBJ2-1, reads DTGVSQNPRHKITKRGQNVTFRCDPISEHNRLYWYRQTLGQGPEFLTYFQNEAQLEKSRLLSDRFSAERPKGSFSTLEIQRTEQGDSAMYLCASSHGTVYNEQFFGPGTRLTVL.

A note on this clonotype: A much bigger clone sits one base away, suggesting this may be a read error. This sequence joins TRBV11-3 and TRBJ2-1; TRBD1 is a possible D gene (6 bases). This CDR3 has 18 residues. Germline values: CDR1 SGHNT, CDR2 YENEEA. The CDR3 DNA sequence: TGTGCCAGCAGCTTAGGCTACTCACAGGGTAAGGCCTACAATGGGCAGTTCTTC. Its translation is CASSLGYSQGKAYNGQFF. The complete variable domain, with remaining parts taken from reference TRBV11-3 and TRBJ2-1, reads EAGVVQSPRYKIIEKKQPVAFWCNPISGHNTLYWYLQNLGQGPELLIRYENEEAVDDSQLPKDRFSAERLKGVDSTLKIQPAELGDSAVYLCASSLGYSQGKAYNGQFFGPGTRLTVL.

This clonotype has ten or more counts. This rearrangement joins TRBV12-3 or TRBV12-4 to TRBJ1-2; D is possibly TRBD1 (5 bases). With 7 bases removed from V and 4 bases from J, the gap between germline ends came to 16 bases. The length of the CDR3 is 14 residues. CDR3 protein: CASILEGLGYGYTF. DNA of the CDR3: TGTGCCAGCATTCTCGAGGGGCTCGGCTATGGCTACACCTTC.

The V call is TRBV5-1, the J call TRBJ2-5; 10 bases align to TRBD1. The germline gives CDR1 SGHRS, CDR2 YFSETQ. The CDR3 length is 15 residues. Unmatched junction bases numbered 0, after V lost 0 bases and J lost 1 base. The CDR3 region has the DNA TGCGCCAGCAGCTTGGGACAGGGGGCCCAAGAGACCCAGTACTTC. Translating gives CASSLGQGAQETQYF.

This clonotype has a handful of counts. The CDR3 region is CASSSGRNNSPLHF. CDR3 DNA: TGTGCCAGCAGCTCCGGACGGAATAATTCACCCCTCCACTTT. The chain employs TRBV6-1 and TRBJ1-6; D not certain. The CDR3 consists of 14 residues. The ends were cut back, 6 bases at V and 5 bases at J, with 11 bases in the middle. Germline V gene sequence: CDR1 MNHNS, CDR2 SASEGT.

The DNA for the CDR3 is TGTGCCAGCAGTTACATGGCGGGAGGGCCTTACAATGAGCAGTTCTTC. It yields the protein CASSYMAGGPYNEQFF. The chain links TRBV6-5 to TRBJ2-1; 9 bases are a match to TRBD2. Germline V lookup: CDR1 MNHEY, CDR2 SVGAGI. V gave up 2 bases and J gave up 4 bases; unmatched junction bases: 6. CDR3 length: 16 amino acids.

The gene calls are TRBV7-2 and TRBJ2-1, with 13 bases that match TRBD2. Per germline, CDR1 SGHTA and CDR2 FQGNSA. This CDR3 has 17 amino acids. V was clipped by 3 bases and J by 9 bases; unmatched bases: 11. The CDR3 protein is CASSLGTSGTLVGEQFF. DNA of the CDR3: TGTGCCAGCAGCTTGGGGACTAGCGGGACACTTGTCGGTGAGCAGTTCTTC.

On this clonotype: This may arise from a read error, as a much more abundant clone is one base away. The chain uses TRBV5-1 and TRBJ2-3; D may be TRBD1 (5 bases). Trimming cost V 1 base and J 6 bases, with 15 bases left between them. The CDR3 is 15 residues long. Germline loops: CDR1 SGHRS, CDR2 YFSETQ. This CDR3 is CASSLPEGSGDTQYF. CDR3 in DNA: TGCGCCAGCAGCTTGCCGGAAGGTTCAGGGGATACGCAGTATTTT.

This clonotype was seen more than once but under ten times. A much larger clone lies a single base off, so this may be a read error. The CDR3 DNA reads TGTGCCAGCAGGGAGGGACTGAGAACCAATCAGCCCCAGCATTTT. Residues: CASREGLRTNQPQHF. The chain employs TRBV6-1 and TRBJ1-5; TRBD1 might be the D (5 bases). Trimming shortened V by 6 bases and J by 3 bases, and 15 bases separated the two germline ends. This CDR3 has 15 residues. Germline CDR1 is MNHNS and CDR2 is SASEGT.

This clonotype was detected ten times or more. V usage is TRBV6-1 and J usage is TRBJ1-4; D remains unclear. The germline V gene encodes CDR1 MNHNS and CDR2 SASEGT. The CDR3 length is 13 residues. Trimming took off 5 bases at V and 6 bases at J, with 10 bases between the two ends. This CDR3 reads CASSNDRDEKLFF. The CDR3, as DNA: TGTGCCAGCAGTAACGACCGTGATGAAAAACTGTTTTTT.

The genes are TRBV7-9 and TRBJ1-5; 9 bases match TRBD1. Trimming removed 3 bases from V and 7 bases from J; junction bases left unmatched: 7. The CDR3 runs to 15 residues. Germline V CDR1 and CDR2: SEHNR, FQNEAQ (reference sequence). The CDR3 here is CASSLEGQGYQPQHF. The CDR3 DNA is TGTGCCAGCAGCTTGGAGGGACAGGGTTACCAGCCCCAGCATTTT.

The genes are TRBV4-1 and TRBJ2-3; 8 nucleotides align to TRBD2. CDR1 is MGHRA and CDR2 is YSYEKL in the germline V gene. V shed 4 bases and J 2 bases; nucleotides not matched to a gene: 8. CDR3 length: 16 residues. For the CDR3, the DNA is TGCGCCAGCAGCCGAACCACGGGAGGGTCCACAGATACGCAGTATTTT. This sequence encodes CASSRTTGGSTDTQYF.

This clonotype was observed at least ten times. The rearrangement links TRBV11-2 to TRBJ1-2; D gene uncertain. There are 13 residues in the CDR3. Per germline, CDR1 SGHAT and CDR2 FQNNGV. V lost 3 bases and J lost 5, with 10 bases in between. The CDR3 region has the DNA TGTGCCAGCAGCTTCGCTCTATCATATGGCTACACCTTC. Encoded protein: CASSFALSYGYTF.

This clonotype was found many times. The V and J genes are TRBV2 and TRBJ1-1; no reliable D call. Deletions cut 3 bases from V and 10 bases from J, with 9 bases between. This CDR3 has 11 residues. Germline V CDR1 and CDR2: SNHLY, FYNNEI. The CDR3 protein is CASSDRLRAFF. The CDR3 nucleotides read TGTGCCAGCAGTGATCGGTTACGAGCTTTCTTT. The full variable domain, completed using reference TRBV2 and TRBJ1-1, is EPEVTQTPSHQVTQMGQEVILRCVPISNHLYFYWYRQILGQKVEFLVSFYNNEISEKSEIFDDQFSVERPDGSNFTLKIRSTKLEDSAMYFCASSDRLRAFFGQGTRLTVV.

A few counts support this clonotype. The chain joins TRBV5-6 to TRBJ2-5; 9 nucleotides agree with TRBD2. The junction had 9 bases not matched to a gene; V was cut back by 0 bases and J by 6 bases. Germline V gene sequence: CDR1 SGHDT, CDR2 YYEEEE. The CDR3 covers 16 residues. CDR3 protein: CASSLGSLAGMKTQYF. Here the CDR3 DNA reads TGTGCCAGCAGCTTGGGGTCGCTAGCGGGAATGAAGACCCAGTACTTC.

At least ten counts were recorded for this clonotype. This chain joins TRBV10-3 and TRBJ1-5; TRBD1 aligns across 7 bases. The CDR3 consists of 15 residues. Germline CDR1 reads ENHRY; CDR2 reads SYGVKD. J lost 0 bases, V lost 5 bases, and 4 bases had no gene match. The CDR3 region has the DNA TGTGCCATCAGTAGGACAGGAACTAGCAATCAGCCCCAGCATTTT. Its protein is CAISRTGTSNQPQHF.

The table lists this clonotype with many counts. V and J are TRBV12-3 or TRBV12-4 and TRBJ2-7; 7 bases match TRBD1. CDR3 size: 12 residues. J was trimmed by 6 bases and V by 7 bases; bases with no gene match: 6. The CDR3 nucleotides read TGTGCCAGCACCGGACAGGAGCTCGAGCAGTACTTC. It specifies CASTGQELEQYF.